The present entry profiles one T cell receptor (beta chain) with its context. The target antigen is unknown. These data belong to a study of cytomegalovirus exposure and HLA in healthy donors. Study-level points and caveats: In presence/absence analyses, roughly uniform sequencing depth across donors was assumed. A few chains tied to CMV proved CMV antigen-specific in vitro. Beyond CMV serostatus, there was no information to go on about immune exposure.

It was with 60 Vbeta and 13 Jbeta primers that the PCR ran. Assay: immunoSEQ multiplex PCR; the TCRdb copy retains only in-frame clones and omits some. The sample yields around 110,000 clones, 81% seen once. Looked up from germline, CDR1 is LNHDA and CDR2 is SQIVND (reference sequence). This CDR3 is 15 amino acids long. With 5 bases removed from V and 4 bases from J, the gap between germline ends came to 14 bases. Sequences were obtained from PBMCs. The V and J genes are TRBV19 and TRBJ2-2; D is unclear. The receptor was isolated from a woman aged 25 to 39 in good health and CMV-seronegative. DNA for the CDR3: TGTGCCAGTAGTCCACCTGATTGGAGCACCGGGGAGCTGTTTTTT. It yields the protein CASSPPDWSTGELFF. Full variable domain (remainder filled in from reference TRBV19 and TRBJ2-2): DGGITQSPKYLFRKEGQNVTLSCEQNLNHDAMYWYRQDPGQGLRLIYYSQIVNDFQKGDIAEGYSVSREKKESFPLTVTSAQKNPTAFYLCASSPPDWSTGELFFGEGSRLTVL.